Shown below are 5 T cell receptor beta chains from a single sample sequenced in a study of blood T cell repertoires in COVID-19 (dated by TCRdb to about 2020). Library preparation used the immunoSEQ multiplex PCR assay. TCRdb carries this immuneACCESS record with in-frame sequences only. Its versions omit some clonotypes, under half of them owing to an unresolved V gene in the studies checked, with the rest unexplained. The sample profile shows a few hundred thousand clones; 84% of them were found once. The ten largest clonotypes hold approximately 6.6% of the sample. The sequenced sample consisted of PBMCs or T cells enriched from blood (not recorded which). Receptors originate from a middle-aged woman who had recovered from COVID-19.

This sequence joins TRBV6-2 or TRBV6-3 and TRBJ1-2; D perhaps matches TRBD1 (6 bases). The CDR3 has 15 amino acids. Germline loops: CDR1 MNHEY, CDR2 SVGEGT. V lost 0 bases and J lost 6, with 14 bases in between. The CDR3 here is CASSYSSGTPHGYTF. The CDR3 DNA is TGTGCCAGCAGTTACTCTTCCGGGACACCGCATGGCTACACCTTC.

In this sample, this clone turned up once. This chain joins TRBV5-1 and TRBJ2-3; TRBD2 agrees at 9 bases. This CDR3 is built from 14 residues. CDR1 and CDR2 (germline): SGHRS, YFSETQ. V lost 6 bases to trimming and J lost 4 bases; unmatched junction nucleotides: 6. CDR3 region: CASKVSGSADTQYF. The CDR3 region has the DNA TGCGCCAGCAAGGTTAGCGGGAGCGCAGATACGCAGTATTTT.

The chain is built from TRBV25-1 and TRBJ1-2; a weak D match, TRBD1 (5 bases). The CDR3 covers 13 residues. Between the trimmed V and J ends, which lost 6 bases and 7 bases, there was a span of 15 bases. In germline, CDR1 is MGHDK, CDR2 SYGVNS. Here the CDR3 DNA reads TGTGCCAGCAGCCCCTCGGTCAGGGCTGGCTACACCTTC. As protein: CASSPSVRAGYTF.

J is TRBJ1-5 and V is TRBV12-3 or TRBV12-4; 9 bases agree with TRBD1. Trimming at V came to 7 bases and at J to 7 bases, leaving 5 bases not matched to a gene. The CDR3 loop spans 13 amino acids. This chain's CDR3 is CASTWTGAQPQHF. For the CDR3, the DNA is TGTGCCAGCACCTGGACAGGGGCCCAGCCCCAGCATTTT.

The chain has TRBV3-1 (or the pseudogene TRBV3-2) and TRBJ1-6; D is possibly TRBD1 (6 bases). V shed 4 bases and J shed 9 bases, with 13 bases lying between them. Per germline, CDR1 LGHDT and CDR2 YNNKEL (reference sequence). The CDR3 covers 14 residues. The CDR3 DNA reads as TGTGCCAGCAGCCCCCACAGGGATGGTTCACCCCTCCACTTT. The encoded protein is CASSPHRDGSPLHF.